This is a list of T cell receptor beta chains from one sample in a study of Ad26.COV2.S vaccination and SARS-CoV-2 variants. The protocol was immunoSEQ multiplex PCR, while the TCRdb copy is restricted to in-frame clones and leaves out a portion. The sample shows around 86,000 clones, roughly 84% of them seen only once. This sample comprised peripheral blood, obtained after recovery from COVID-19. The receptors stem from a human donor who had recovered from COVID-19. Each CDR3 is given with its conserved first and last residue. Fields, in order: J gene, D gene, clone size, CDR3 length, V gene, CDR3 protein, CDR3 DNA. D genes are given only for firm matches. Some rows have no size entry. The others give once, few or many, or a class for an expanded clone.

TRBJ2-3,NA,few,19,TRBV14,CASSQGSFRRAPSTDTQYF,TGTGCCAGCAGCCAGGGGTCCTTTAGACGAGCGCCAAGCACAGATACGCAGTATTTT
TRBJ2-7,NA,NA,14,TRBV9,CASSVEVGVYEQYF,TGTGCCAGCAGCGTAGAGGTAGGGGTCTACGAGCAGTACTTC
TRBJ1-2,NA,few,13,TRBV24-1,CATSPRRFYGYTF,TGTGCCACCAGTCCCAGGAGGTTCTATGGCTACACCTTC
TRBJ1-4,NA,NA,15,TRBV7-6,CASSSNPEGREKLFF,TGTGCCAGCAGCTCCAACCCCGAGGGGAGGGAAAAACTGTTTTTT
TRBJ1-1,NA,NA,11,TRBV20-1,CSARDGRRAFF,TGCAGTGCTAGAGATGGTCGTCGAGCTTTCTTT
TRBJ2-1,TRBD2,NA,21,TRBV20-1,CSASSLAGAPGHGRGYNEQFF,TGCAGTGCTAGTTCACTAGCGGGAGCCCCGGGCCATGGGCGCGGCTACAATGAGCAGTTCTTC
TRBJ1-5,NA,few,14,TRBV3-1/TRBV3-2,CASSQVGGGQPQHF,TGTGCCAGCAGCCAAGTCGGGGGTGGTCAGCCCCAGCATTTT
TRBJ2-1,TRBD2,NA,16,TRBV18,CASSPLGLAARLEQFF,TGTGCCAGCTCACCGCTGGGACTAGCGGCCCGACTTGAGCAGTTCTTC
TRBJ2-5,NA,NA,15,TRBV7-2,CASSPRTGYQETQYF,TGTGCCAGCAGCCCTCGGACTGGGTACCAAGAGACCCAGTACTTC
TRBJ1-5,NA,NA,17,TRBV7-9,CASSAEIKVGVFGPQHF,TGTGCCAGCAGCGCAGAGATCAAGGTGGGGGTCTTCGGGCCCCAGCATTTT
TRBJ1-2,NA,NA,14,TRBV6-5,CATRVVRGAYGYTF,TGTGCCACCCGAGTCGTGAGGGGCGCATATGGCTACACCTTC
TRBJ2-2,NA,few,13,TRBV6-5,CASSRRPSTELFF,TGTGCCAGCAGTCGGCGACCTTCTACGGAGCTGTTTTTT
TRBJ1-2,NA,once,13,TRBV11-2,CASRPPDSNGYTF,TGTGCCAGCCGACCTCCGGATTCTAATGGCTACACCTTC
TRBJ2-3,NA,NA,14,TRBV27,CASSFGLVSDTQYF,TGTGCCAGCAGTTTTGGTCTAGTTTCAGATACGCAGTATTTT
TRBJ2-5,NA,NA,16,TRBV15,CATSRDTGGAGETQYF,TGTGCCACCAGCAGAGATACGGGGGGCGCAGGAGAGACCCAGTACTTC
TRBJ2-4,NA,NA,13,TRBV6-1,CASSELGGLIQYF,TGTGCCAGCAGTGAACTCGGCGGGCTCATTCAGTACTTC
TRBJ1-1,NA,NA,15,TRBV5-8,CAQRRGPNLNTEAFF,TGTGCCCAACGGCGGGGCCCCAATCTGAACACTGAAGCTTTCTTT
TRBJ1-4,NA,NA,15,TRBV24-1,CATSDSDLFGEKLFF,TGTGCCACCAGTGATTCGGATCTATTTGGGGAAAAACTGTTTTTT
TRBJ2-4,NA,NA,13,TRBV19,CASSEAGKNIQYF,TGTGCCAGCTCGGAGGCGGGTAAAAACATTCAGTACTTC
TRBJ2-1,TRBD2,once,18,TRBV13,CASSLDISGRPWGNEQFF,TGTGCCAGCAGCTTAGACATCAGCGGGAGGCCTTGGGGGAATGAGCAGTTCTTC
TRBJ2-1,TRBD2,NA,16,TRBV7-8,CASSPRLAGGYNEQFF,TGTGCCAGCAGCCCCCGACTAGCGGGAGGGTACAATGAGCAGTTCTTC
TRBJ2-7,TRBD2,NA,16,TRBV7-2,CASSPRTSGRTYEQYF,TGTGCCAGCAGCCCGAGGACTAGCGGGAGGACCTACGAGCAGTACTTC
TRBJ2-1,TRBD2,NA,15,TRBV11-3,CASSHQRGGYNEQFF,TGTGCCAGCAGCCACCAGCGGGGGGGGTACAATGAGCAGTTCTTC
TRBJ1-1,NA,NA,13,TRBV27,CASSSNLGTEAFF,TGTGCCAGCAGTTCGAATCTAGGGACTGAAGCTTTCTTT
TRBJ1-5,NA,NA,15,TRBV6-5,CASSWKGDSNQPQHF,TGTGCCAGCAGTTGGAAGGGAGATAGCAATCAGCCCCAGCATTTT
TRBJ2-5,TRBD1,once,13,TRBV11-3,CASRPGGGETQYF,TGTGCCAGCAGGCCAGGGGGCGGGGAGACCCAGTACTTC
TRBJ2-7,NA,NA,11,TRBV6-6,CASSYRDEQYF,TGTGCCAGCAGTTACAGGGACGAGCAGTACTTC
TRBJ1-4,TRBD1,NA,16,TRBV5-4,CASSPWGDRDGEKLFF,TGTGCCAGCAGCCCGTGGGGGGACAGGGATGGAGAAAAACTGTTTTTT
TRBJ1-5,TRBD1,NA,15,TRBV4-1,CASSQPRDRNQPQHF,TGCGCCAGCAGCCAACCCCGGGACAGGAATCAGCCCCAGCATTTT
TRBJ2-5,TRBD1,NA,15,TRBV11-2,CASSLRGPSGETQYF,TGTGCCAGCAGCTTGAGGGGGCCGTCGGGGGAGACCCAGTACTTC
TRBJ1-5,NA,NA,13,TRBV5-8,CASSSGLNQPQHF,TGTGCCAGCAGCTCAGGCCTCAATCAGCCCCAGCATTTT
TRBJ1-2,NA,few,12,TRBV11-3,CASSSGTYGYTF,TGTGCCAGCAGCTCTGGGACCTATGGCTACACCTTC
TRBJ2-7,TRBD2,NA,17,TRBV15,CATSRETTLAGGYEQYF,TGTGCCACCAGCAGGGAGACTACACTAGCGGGAGGGTACGAGCAGTACTTC
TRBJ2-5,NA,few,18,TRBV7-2,CASSQAARGSTIQETQYF,TGTGCCAGCAGCCAAGCAGCCCGGGGTTCTACTATTCAAGAGACCCAGTACTTC
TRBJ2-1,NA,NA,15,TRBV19,CASSGTGSSYNEQFF,TGTGCCAGTAGCGGAACAGGGAGCTCCTACAATGAGCAGTTCTTC
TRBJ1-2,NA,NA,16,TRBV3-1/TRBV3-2,CASSQEALGRGYGYTF,TGTGCCAGCAGCCAAGAAGCCCTGGGCAGGGGTTATGGCTACACCTTC
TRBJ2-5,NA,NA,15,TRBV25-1,CASSEFGTLQETQYF,TGTGCCAGCAGTGAATTCGGGACCCTCCAAGAGACCCAGTACTTC
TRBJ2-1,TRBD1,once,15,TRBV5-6,CASSLTGGIGNEQFF,TGTGCCAGCAGCTTGACAGGGGGAATTGGGAATGAGCAGTTCTTC
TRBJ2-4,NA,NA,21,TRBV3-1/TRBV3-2,CAPGGHSRKGSGLIAKNIQYF,TGTGCCCCCGGCGGACACTCGAGAAAGGGGAGCGGCCTAATAGCCAAAAACATTCAGTACTTC
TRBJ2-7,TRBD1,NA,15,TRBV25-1,CASSDTGTEAYEQYF,TGTGCCAGCAGTGATACCGGGACAGAGGCCTACGAGCAGTACTTC
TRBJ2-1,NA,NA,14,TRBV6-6,CASSYVQGGNEQFF,TGTGCCAGCAGTTACGTGCAGGGGGGCAATGAGCAGTTCTTC
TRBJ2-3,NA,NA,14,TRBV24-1,CATSDLGSTDTQYF,TGTGCCACCAGTGATTTGGGCAGCACAGATACGCAGTATTTT
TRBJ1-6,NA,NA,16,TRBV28,CASLSGGGTSTSPLHF,TGTGCCAGCTTGTCTGGGGGCGGGACGTCGACTTCACCCCTCCACTTT
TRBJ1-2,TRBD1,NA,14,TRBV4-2,CASSQADREGGYTF,TGTGCCAGCAGCCAAGCGGACAGGGAAGGTGGCTACACCTTC
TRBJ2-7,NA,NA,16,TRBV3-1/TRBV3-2,CASSQKLVAEVYEQYF,TGTGCCAGCAGCCAAAAACTAGTAGCGGAGGTGTACGAGCAGTACTTC
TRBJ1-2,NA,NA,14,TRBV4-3,CASSQGTPGGGYTF,TGCGCCAGCAGCCAAGGCACTCCGGGGGGTGGCTACACCTTC
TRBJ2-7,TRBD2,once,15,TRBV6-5,CASRALTSATYEQYF,TGTGCCAGCAGAGCCCTGACTAGCGCCACCTACGAGCAGTACTTC
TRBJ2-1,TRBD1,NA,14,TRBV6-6,CASRRQGANNEQFF,TGTGCCAGCAGAAGACAGGGGGCGAACAATGAGCAGTTCTTC
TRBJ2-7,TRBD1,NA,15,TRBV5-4,CASRAAGTENYEQYF,TGTGCCAGCAGGGCGGCCGGGACAGAGAACTACGAGCAGTACTTC
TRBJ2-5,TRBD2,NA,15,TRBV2,CASSSYSGGWETQYF,TGTGCCAGCAGTTCCTACTCGGGGGGGTGGGAGACCCAGTACTTC